These 17 T cell receptor beta chains came from one sample sequenced in a study of CD8 T cells in Susac syndrome. With random hexamers, 0.5 to 1 ug RNA was reverse transcribed. TCRdb passed the immunoSEQ multiplex PCR reads through MiXCR, listing each CDR3 protein once. This sample has some 110,000 distinct CDR3 sequences, with 90% to 95% found just once. Sequencing input: CD8+ T cells from PBMCs. Receptor source: a human donor with Susac syndrome.

V gene TRBV12-5 combines with J gene TRBJ1-1; D remains ambiguous. The CDR3 is 10 amino acids. CDR1 and CDR2 (germline): LGHNT, FRNRAP. Trimming took off 6 bases at V and 8 bases at J, with 7 bases between the two ends. CDR3 in DNA: TGTGCTAGTGGCGGGTTGGAAGCTTTCTTT. Its protein product is CASGGLEAFF.

This chain connects TRBV27 to TRBJ2-3; TRBD2 matches 7 bases. Germline V gene lookup returns CDR1 MNHEY and CDR2 SMNVEV (reference sequence). This CDR3 region has 15 residues. Trimming cost V 2 bases and J 6 bases; bases outside gene matches: 8. CDR3 sequence (DNA): TGTGCCAGCAGTTTAACCGGGGGGAGCCGGGATACGCAGTATTTT. It is translated as CASSLTGGSRDTQYF.

For this clonotype: At one end the junction does not follow the germline gene, possibly because of a read error. This sequence joins TRBV19 and TRBJ2-5, with 8 bases that match TRBD1. In germline, CDR1 is LNHDA, CDR2 SQIVND (reference sequence). The CDR3 runs 11 residues. The CDR3 spells CASSLGQARSF. The CDR3 DNA follows: TGTGCCAGTAGTTTGGGACAGGCCAGGAGCTTC.

The rearrangement links TRBV15 to TRBJ1-2; the D is unclear. The CDR3 covers 12 residues. The germline V and J ends were trimmed by 0 bases and 13 bases, with 12 bases remaining between them. The germline gives CDR1 LNHNV, CDR2 YYDKDF (reference sequence). CDR3 region: CATSRDDYTLTF. The CDR3 DNA follows: TGTGCCACCAGCAGAGACGACTATACGCTCACCTTC.

V gene TRBV5-6 combines with J gene TRBJ1-1, with D hard to call. Deletions cut 0 bases from V and 7 bases from J, with 7 bases between. Per germline, CDR1 SGHDT and CDR2 YYEEEE. This CDR3 region has 12 residues. CDR3 region: CASSLGGDEAFF. In DNA, the CDR3 is TGTGCCAGCAGCTTGGGCGGGGATGAAGCTTTCTTT.

The genes are TRBV12-3 or TRBV12-4 and TRBJ2-1, with 7 bases matching TRBD2. Unmatched junction bases numbered 10, after V lost 8 bases and J lost 15 bases. CDR3 length: 11 amino acids. The chain's CDR3 is CASGGGLVAFF. CDR3 bases: TGTGCCAGCGGGGGGGGTCTTGTGGCGTTCTTC.

The V and J genes are TRBV6-4 and TRBJ1-2; 8 nucleotides match TRBD1. Germline trimming cut 5 bases from V and 4 bases from J; bases unmatched to any gene: 9. There are 15 residues in the CDR3. CDR1 and CDR2 (germline): MRHNA, SNTAGT. The CDR3 loop is CASSPWTGTSYGYTF. As DNA, the CDR3 is TGTGCCAGCAGTCCGTGGACAGGGACTAGCTATGGCTACACCTTC.

This clonotype was seen once. The rearrangement links TRBV7-6 to TRBJ2-7, with D possibly being TRBD1 (6 bases). The CDR3 covers 14 residues. Germline V CDR1 and CDR2: SGHVS, FNYEAQ. Trimming took off 3 bases at V and 1 base at J, with 10 bases between the two ends. CDR3 coding DNA: TGTGCCAGCAGCTTCGGGCAGGGGTCCTACGAGCAGTACTTC. It translates to CASSFGQGSYEQYF.

This clonotype appeared a single time. This chain links TRBV29-1 with TRBJ2-7; 7 bases map to TRBD1. CDR3 length equals 13 residues. Germline CDR1 and CDR2: SQVTM and ANQGSEA. J was trimmed by 0 bases and V by 5 bases; bases with no gene match: 4. The CDR3 reads CSVRTGFSYEQYF. The DNA for the CDR3 is TGCAGCGTTCGGACAGGTTTCTCCTACGAGCAGTACTTC.

This sequence joins TRBV12-3 or TRBV12-4 and TRBJ2-5, with 9 bases aligning to TRBD1. Trimming at V came to 0 bases and at J to 5 bases, leaving 7 bases not matched to a gene. The length of the CDR3 is 16 residues. The CDR3 here is CASSLALNRGRETQYF. CDR3 DNA: TGTGCCAGCAGTTTAGCACTCAACAGGGGGCGGGAGACCCAGTACTTC.

The chain combines TRBV5-1 with TRBJ1-1; no definite D call. CDR1 is SGHRS, CDR2 YFSETQ, per germline. V gave up 0 bases and J gave up 6 bases, with 12 bases separating them. This CDR3 has 14 amino acids. The CDR3 loop is CASSLALLSAEAFF. CDR3 nucleotides: TGCGCCAGCAGCTTGGCTTTACTATCAGCTGAAGCTTTCTTT.

CDR3: CSARGFIVDRANTEAFF. CDR3 coding DNA: TGCAGTGCTAGAGGTTTCATTGTAGACAGGGCGAACACTGAAGCTTTCTTT. The V call is TRBV20-1, the J call TRBJ1-1; TRBD1 matches 7 bases. Unmatched junction bases numbered 12, after V lost 1 base and J lost 1 base. Germline-derived CDR1 and CDR2 are DFQATT and SNEGSKA (reference sequence). The CDR3 has 17 residues.

The chain is built from TRBV27 and TRBJ1-6, with D hard to call. This CDR3 is built from 15 residues. Germline values: CDR1 MNHEY, CDR2 SMNVEV (reference sequence). Trimming removed 5 bases at V and 8 bases at J, with 16 bases between. The DNA for the CDR3 is TGTGCCAGCAGTCCTGGACCGTCGCTTCATTCACCCCTCCACTTT. Residues: CASSPGPSLHSPLHF.

The V gene is TRBV11-2, the J gene TRBJ2-3; 9 bases align to TRBD2. CDR3 length: 15 amino acids. The germline gives CDR1 SGHAT, CDR2 FQNNGV. The V segment lost 5 bases and the J segment 6 bases; nucleotides outside the gene matches: 9. The CDR3 loop is CASSPSGLAGDTQYF. CDR3 nucleotide sequence: TGTGCCAGCAGCCCCTCGGGACTAGCCGGGGATACGCAGTATTTT.

The V and J genes are TRBV19 and TRBJ1-6; no reliable D call. The V end lost 8 bases, the J end lost 7 bases, and 6 bases lay between the germline ends. The CDR3 sequence is 11 residues long. From germline, CDR1 is LNHDA and CDR2 SQIVND (reference sequence). CDR3: CASGWNSPLHF. In nucleotides, the CDR3 is TGTGCCAGTGGATGGAATTCACCCCTCCACTTT.

V usage is TRBV5-1 and J usage is TRBJ2-7, with a possible D match to TRBD1 (5 bases). CDR3 length equals 13 residues. The V and J ends lost 1 base and 7 bases respectively, with 12 bases between them. CDR1 and CDR2 from the germline V gene are SGHRS and YFSETQ. This chain's CDR3 is CASSLQPGKEQYF. The CDR3 nucleotides are TGCGCCAGCAGCTTGCAACCAGGGAAGGAGCAGTACTTC.

This clonotype was seen a single time. This chain uses TRBV9 with TRBJ2-3, with 9 bases lining up with TRBD2. J was trimmed by 6 bases and V by 0 bases; bases with no gene match: 8. The CDR3 contains 16 residues. Per germline, CDR1 SGDLS and CDR2 YYNGEE. CDR3 DNA sequence: TGTGCCAGCAGCGTAGTGGGTAGCGGGGGATGGGATACGCAGTATTTT. It encodes CASSVVGSGGWDTQYF.